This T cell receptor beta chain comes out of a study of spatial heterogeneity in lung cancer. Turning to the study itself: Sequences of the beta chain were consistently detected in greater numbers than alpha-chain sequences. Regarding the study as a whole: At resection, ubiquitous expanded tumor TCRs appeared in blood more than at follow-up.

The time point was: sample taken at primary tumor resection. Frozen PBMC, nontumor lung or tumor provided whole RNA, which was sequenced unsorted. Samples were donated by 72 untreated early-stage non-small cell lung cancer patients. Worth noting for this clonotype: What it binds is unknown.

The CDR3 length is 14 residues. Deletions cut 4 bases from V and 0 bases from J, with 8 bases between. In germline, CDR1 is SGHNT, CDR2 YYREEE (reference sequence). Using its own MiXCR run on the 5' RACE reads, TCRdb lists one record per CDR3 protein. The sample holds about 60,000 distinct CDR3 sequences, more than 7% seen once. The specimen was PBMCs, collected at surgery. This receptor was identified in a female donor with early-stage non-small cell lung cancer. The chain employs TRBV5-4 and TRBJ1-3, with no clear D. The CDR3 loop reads CASSVDYSGNTIYF. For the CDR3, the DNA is TGTGCCAGCAGCGTTGACTACTCTGGAAACACCATATATTTT.